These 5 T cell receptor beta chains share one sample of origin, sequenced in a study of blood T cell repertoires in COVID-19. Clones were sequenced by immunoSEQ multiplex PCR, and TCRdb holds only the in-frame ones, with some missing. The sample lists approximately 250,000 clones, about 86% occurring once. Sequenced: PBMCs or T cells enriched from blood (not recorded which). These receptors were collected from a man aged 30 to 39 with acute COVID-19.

This CDR3 is CASSYEDYTAEQYV. DNA for the CDR3: TGTGCCAGCAGTTACGAGGACTATACCGCCGAGCAGTACGTC. The rearrangement uses TRBV6-2 or TRBV6-3 and TRBJ2-7; D is perhaps TRBD2 (6 bases). V gave up 2 bases and J gave up 6 bases, with 14 bases separating them. This CDR3 contains 14 residues. Germline-derived CDR1 and CDR2 are MNHEY and SVGEGT.

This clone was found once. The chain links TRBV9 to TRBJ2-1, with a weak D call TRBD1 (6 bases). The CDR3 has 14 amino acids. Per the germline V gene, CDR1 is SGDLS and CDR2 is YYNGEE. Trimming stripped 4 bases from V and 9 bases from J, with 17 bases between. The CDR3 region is CASSLPDGTIEQFF. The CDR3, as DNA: TGTGCCAGCAGCCTACCTGATGGGACAATTGAGCAGTTCTTC.

The CDR3, as DNA: TGTGCCAGCAGCCAAGAAGACAGGGCCAATTCACCCCTCCACTTT. This translates into CASSQEDRANSPLHF. The chain is built from TRBV14 and TRBJ1-6; 7 nucleotides match TRBD1. Germline V gives CDR1 SGHDN, CDR2 FVKESK. The CDR3 consists of 15 residues. V shed 0 bases and J 7 bases; nucleotides not matched to a gene: 3.

CDR3 region: CASSELTSRVSPLHF. The CDR3 bases are TGCGCCAGCAGTGAGCTAACTTCCAGGGTTTCACCCCTCCACTTT. This sequence joins TRBV10-1 and TRBJ1-6; D might be TRBD1 (5 bases). In germline, CDR1 is WNHNN, CDR2 SYGVQD (reference sequence). This CDR3 region has 15 residues. Trimming took 2 bases from V and 9 from J, leaving 14 bases between them.

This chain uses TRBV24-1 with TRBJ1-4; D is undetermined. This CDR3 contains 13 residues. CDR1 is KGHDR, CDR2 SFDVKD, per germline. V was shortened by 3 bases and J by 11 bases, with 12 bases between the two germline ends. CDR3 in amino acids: CATSDPLGLKLFF. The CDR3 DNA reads TGTGCCACCAGTGATCCGCTCGGGTTGAAACTGTTTTTT.